A selection of T cell receptor beta chains follows, all from one sample in a study of early stage breast cancer tumors. Some clones are missing from TCRdb's copy, which holds only in-frame ones; the method was immunoSEQ multiplex PCR. The profile shows around 71,000 clones, roughly three quarters of them singletons. Sequenced material: blood. The receptors stem from a person in their sixties with breast cancer. CDR3s include the opening cysteine and the closing phenylalanine or tryptophan. The order of the fields is CDR3 DNA, CDR3 protein, clone size, J gene, V gene, D gene. A D gene is named only where the DNA matches it firmly. Clone size is not always given. Where it is, it says once, few, many or a class for expanded clones.

CDR3nt: TGTGCCAGCTCACCCGGTGGAGGAAACTATGGCTACACCTTC
CDR3aa: CASSPGGGNYGYTF
abundance: few
j_gene: TRBJ1-2
v_gene: TRBV18
d_gene: -

CDR3nt: TGTGCCACGGCAACCTCTTGGGATCAGCCCCAGCATTTT
CDR3aa: CATATSWDQPQHF
abundance: -
j_gene: TRBJ1-5
v_gene: TRBV6-1
d_gene: -

CDR3nt: TGTGCCAGCAGCCAAGATACGGCTAGCGGGGGTAATACGCAGTATTTT
CDR3aa: CASSQDTASGGNTQYF
abundance: once
j_gene: TRBJ2-3
v_gene: TRBV4-2
d_gene: TRBD2

CDR3nt: TGTGCCAGCAGTCTAGGGACAGGGTACGAGCAGTACTTC
CDR3aa: CASSLGTGYEQYF
abundance: -
j_gene: TRBJ2-7
v_gene: TRBV7-6
d_gene: TRBD1

CDR3nt: TGTGCCAGCAGTGTTACAGATACGCAGTATTTT
CDR3aa: CASSVTDTQYF
abundance: -
j_gene: TRBJ2-3
v_gene: TRBV7-2
d_gene: -

CDR3nt: TGTGCCAGCAGCTTGGGACAGCGGGAGGGGGTCGAGCAGTACTTC
CDR3aa: CASSLGQREGVEQYF
abundance: -
j_gene: TRBJ2-7
v_gene: TRBV5-4
d_gene: TRBD2

CDR3nt: TGTGCCAGCAGTTCTACAGGGGCTCCTACCTACGAGCAGTACTTC
CDR3aa: CASSSTGAPTYEQYF
abundance: -
j_gene: TRBJ2-7
v_gene: TRBV28
d_gene: TRBD1

CDR3nt: TGCGCCAGCAGCTTGGTCGGCTCAGAAAATCAGCCCCAGCATTTT
CDR3aa: CASSLVGSENQPQHF
abundance: -
j_gene: TRBJ1-5
v_gene: TRBV5-1
d_gene: -

CDR3nt: TGTGCCAGCAGTTTACAGGGTTGGACTGAAGCTTTCTTT
CDR3aa: CASSLQGWTEAFF
abundance: few
j_gene: TRBJ1-1
v_gene: TRBV27
d_gene: -

CDR3nt: TGCGCCAGCAGCTTGGGCAGGAATACGCTTGAAAAACTGTTTTTT
CDR3aa: CASSLGRNTLEKLFF
abundance: -
j_gene: TRBJ1-4
v_gene: TRBV5-1
d_gene: -

CDR3nt: TGCGCCAGCAGCTCGGGGCTCCTCCCCTACAATGAGCAGTTCTTC
CDR3aa: CASSSGLLPYNEQFF
abundance: -
j_gene: TRBJ2-1
v_gene: TRBV5-1
d_gene: -

CDR3nt: TGCGCCAGCAGCTTGACCGGGGGCCCTTCCTACGAGCAGTACTTC
CDR3aa: CASSLTGGPSYEQYF
abundance: -
j_gene: TRBJ2-7
v_gene: TRBV5-1
d_gene: -

CDR3nt: TGTGCCAGCATCCCTTCAGGGGGTGGCGGCTACGAGCAGTACTTC
CDR3aa: CASIPSGGGGYEQYF
abundance: -
j_gene: TRBJ2-7
v_gene: TRBV28
d_gene: TRBD1

CDR3nt: TGTGCCACCAGCAGAGGCGGACGAGCCAACCAAGAGACCCAGTACTTC
CDR3aa: CATSRGGRANQETQYF
abundance: -
j_gene: TRBJ2-5
v_gene: TRBV15
d_gene: -

CDR3nt: TGTGCCAGCCAAACCGGGGCTCCCGGTGAAAAACTGTTTTTT
CDR3aa: CASQTGAPGEKLFF
abundance: -
j_gene: TRBJ1-4
v_gene: TRBV19
d_gene: -

CDR3nt: TGTGCCAGCAGCCGCTACGAGGGTAATGAGCAGTTCTTC
CDR3aa: CASSRYEGNEQFF
abundance: -
j_gene: TRBJ2-1
v_gene: TRBV11-3
d_gene: -

CDR3nt: TGTGCCAGCAGCTCCTTTGGGAACACTGAAGCTTTCTTT
CDR3aa: CASSSFGNTEAFF
abundance: -
j_gene: TRBJ1-1
v_gene: TRBV7-9
d_gene: -

CDR3nt: TGTGCCAGCAGTGATATGGGGGGGGCGTATGGCTACACCTTC
CDR3aa: CASSDMGGAYGYTF
abundance: -
j_gene: TRBJ1-2
v_gene: TRBV2
d_gene: -

CDR3nt: TGTGCCAGCAGTGAGAATAGGGGGTTCAATCAGCCCCAGCATTTT
CDR3aa: CASSENRGFNQPQHF
abundance: -
j_gene: TRBJ1-5
v_gene: TRBV2
d_gene: -

CDR3nt: TGTGCCAGCAGCCCCGGTCTGCGGGCCCCCTACTCTGGAAACACCATATATTTT
CDR3aa: CASSPGLRAPYSGNTIYF
abundance: -
j_gene: TRBJ1-3
v_gene: TRBV28
d_gene: -

CDR3nt: TGTGCCAGCAGTTTCAGTACCTCCGGGGGCACTGAAGCTTTCTTT
CDR3aa: CASSFSTSGGTEAFF
abundance: -
j_gene: TRBJ1-1
v_gene: TRBV27
d_gene: -

CDR3nt: TGTGCCAGCTCGCTTCAGGGTGGGTACGAGCAGTACTTC
CDR3aa: CASSLQGGYEQYF
abundance: -
j_gene: TRBJ2-7
v_gene: TRBV18
d_gene: -

CDR3nt: TGTGCCACCAGCAGAGTAGGAGAAAAACTGTTTTTT
CDR3aa: CATSRVGEKLFF
abundance: -
j_gene: TRBJ1-4
v_gene: TRBV15
d_gene: -

CDR3nt: TGTGCCAGCAGTGTAGGCGGGGCAGATACGCAGTATTTT
CDR3aa: CASSVGGADTQYF
abundance: -
j_gene: TRBJ2-3
v_gene: TRBV6-1
d_gene: -

CDR3nt: TGTGCCAGCAGCCCCGGAGGAGGGGATTCACCCCTCCACTTT
CDR3aa: CASSPGGGDSPLHF
abundance: -
j_gene: TRBJ1-6
v_gene: TRBV7-3
d_gene: -

CDR3nt: TGTGCCAGCTCACCTCGGGGACAGGGGGCGGTTGGTGAGCAGTTCTTC
CDR3aa: CASSPRGQGAVGEQFF
abundance: -
j_gene: TRBJ2-1
v_gene: TRBV18
d_gene: TRBD1

CDR3nt: TGCGCCAGCAGCCATGGGATAGGGTGGGATGGCTACACCTTC
CDR3aa: CASSHGIGWDGYTF
abundance: -
j_gene: TRBJ1-2
v_gene: TRBV5-1
d_gene: -

CDR3nt: TGTGCCAGCAGCTCAGGTCGTCGGGCCGGCGAGCAGTACTTC
CDR3aa: CASSSGRRAGEQYF
abundance: once
j_gene: TRBJ2-7
v_gene: TRBV13
d_gene: -

CDR3nt: TGTGCCAGCAGCGGGTCAGGCGCCCAACTCGGAGCTTTCTTT
CDR3aa: CASSGSGAQLGAFF
abundance: -
j_gene: TRBJ1-1
v_gene: TRBV7-9
d_gene: -